The 21 T cell receptor beta chains below come from one sample, sequenced in a study of OX40 agonist ivuxolimab in advanced cancers. Sequenced by immunoSEQ multiplex PCR; TCRdb stores in-frame clones only, minus some. The table includes around 67,000 clones, about 90% detected once. The specimen was CD4+ or CD8+ T cells sorted from blood, collected in a trial of the OX40 agonist ivuxolimab. Receptor source: an adult with an advanced solid tumor such as melanoma, head and neck, liver or kidney cancer.

This chain joins TRBV19 and TRBJ1-5; weak D call: TRBD1 (5 bases). CDR1 is LNHDA, CDR2 SQIVND, per germline (reference sequence). This CDR3 has 13 residues. V lost 5 bases and J lost 0, with 5 bases in between. CDR3 amino acids: CASSQGSNQPQHF. The CDR3 region has the DNA TGTGCCAGTAGTCAGGGTAGCAATCAGCCCCAGCATTTT.

The chain recombines TRBV30 with TRBJ1-6, with D possibly TRBD1 on 6 matching bases. Trimming left V 5 bases short and J 5 bases short, with 13 bases between. This CDR3 has 14 residues. In germline, CDR1 is GTSNPN, CDR2 SVGIG (reference sequence). CDR3 residues: CAWVGHGNNSPLHF. CDR3 in DNA: TGTGCCTGGGTGGGACATGGAAATAATTCACCCCTCCACTTT. Together with reference TRBV30 and TRBJ1-6, the CDR3 gives the full variable domain: SQTIHQWPATLVQPVGSPLSLECTVEGTSNPNLYWYRQAAGRGLQLLFYSVGIGQISSEVPQNLSASRPQDRQFILSSKKLLLSDSGFYLCAWVGHGNNSPLHFGNGTRLTVT.

This rearrangement joins TRBV7-2 to TRBJ2-4; 7 bases are shared with TRBD1. The CDR3 is made up of 16 amino acids. Germline CDR1 is SGHTA and CDR2 is FQGNSA. The V and J ends lost 6 bases and 2 bases, in that order; junction bases with no gene match: 10. This CDR3 is CASRRDSQVSKNIQYF. The DNA of the CDR3 is TGTGCCAGCAGAAGGGACAGCCAGGTCTCCAAAAACATTCAGTACTTC.

The J gene is TRBJ2-7, the V gene TRBV4-3, with 9 bases matching TRBD2. V lost 1 base and J lost 3; bases outside the gene matches: 4. Germline CDR1 is LGHNA and CDR2 is YSLEER. This CDR3 contains 15 residues. The CDR3 loop is CASSQVASGIYEQYF. In DNA form, the CDR3 reads TGCGCCAGCAGCCAAGTGGCTAGCGGGATCTACGAGCAGTACTTC.

The chain carries TRBV7-3 and TRBJ1-2, with D hard to call. This CDR3 has 13 amino acids. Germline loops: CDR1 SGHTA, CDR2 FQGTGA. V was shortened by 2 bases and J by 2 bases, with 6 bases between the two germline ends. The CDR3 DNA is TGTGCCAGCAGCTTAGCGGAAAACTATGGCTACACCTTC. The encoded protein is CASSLAENYGYTF.

This rearrangement joins TRBV5-1 to TRBJ2-7, with 10 positions matching TRBD1. This CDR3 comprises 15 residues. CDR1 is SGHRS and CDR2 is YFSETQ in the germline V gene. The ends lost 3 bases at V and 4 bases at J; junction bases unmatched: 7. CDR3 in DNA: TGCGCCAGCAGCTCGTATCCGGGACAGGGGTACGAGCAGTACTTC. Protein sequence: CASSSYPGQGYEQYF.

The chain uses TRBV5-1 and TRBJ2-1; 8 nucleotides line up with TRBD1. This CDR3 is 15 amino acids long. The V segment lost 4 bases and the J segment 5 bases; nucleotides outside the gene matches: 8. Germline V lookup: CDR1 SGHRS, CDR2 YFSETQ. CDR3 in amino acids: CASSQAGQEHNEQFF. The DNA of the CDR3 is TGCGCCAGCAGCCAGGCGGGACAGGAACACAATGAGCAGTTCTTC.

The sample holds a few counts of this clone. The chain recombines TRBV5-6 with TRBJ1-4, with D uncertain. Trimming took off 4 bases at V and 5 bases at J, with 24 bases between the two ends. Germline lookup yields CDR1 SGHDT and CDR2 YYEEEE. The CDR3 is 18 residues long. The CDR3 DNA is TGTGCCAGCAGCCCACTCGTAGGAGGCGGGCTGCCGAATGAAAAACTGTTTTTT. Translating it yields CASSPLVGGGLPNEKLFF. Variable domain in full (rest from reference TRBV5-6 and TRBJ1-4): DAGVTQSPTHLIKTRGQQVTLRCSPKSGHDTVSWYQQALGQGPQFIFQYYEEEERQRGNFPDRFSGHQFPNYSSELNVNALLLGDSALYLCASSPLVGGGLPNEKLFFGSGTQLSVL.

The V call is TRBV6-1, the J call TRBJ1-5, with D possibly being TRBD1 (6 bases). CDR1 is MNHNS and CDR2 is SASEGT in the germline V gene. The CDR3 covers 16 residues. Trimming left V 0 bases short and J 4 bases short, with 13 bases between. Written as DNA, the CDR3 is TGTGCCAGCAGTGAAGCGCTACAGGGCCTAAATCAGCCCCAGCATTTT. It yields the protein CASSEALQGLNQPQHF.

The rearrangement links TRBV6-5 to TRBJ1-6; 9 nucleotides align to TRBD1. This CDR3 contains 13 residues. Looked up from germline, CDR1 is MNHEY and CDR2 is SVGAGI. Germline trimming cut 4 bases from V and 10 bases from J; bases unmatched to any gene: 2. The CDR3 nucleotides read TGTGCCAGCAGTTGGGACAGGGAGTCACCCCTCCACTTT. This codes for CASSWDRESPLHF.

The chain employs TRBV30 and TRBJ2-1; no reliable D call. Germline CDR1 reads GTSNPN; CDR2 reads SVGIG (reference sequence). The CDR3 totals 13 residues. V was clipped by 0 bases and J by 2 bases, with 5 bases between them. The CDR3 DNA follows: TGTGCCTGGAGTGTAAAGGCCTACAATGAGCAGTTCTTC. Protein sequence: CAWSVKAYNEQFF.

A single count supports this clone. This chain links TRBV6-6 with TRBJ1-4; D remains unclear. Trimming pared 8 bases from V and 1 base from J, leaving 8 bases between. Germline assignment: CDR1 MNHNY and CDR2 SVGAGI (reference sequence). The CDR3 loop spans 13 amino acids. This chain's CDR3 is CASGIVTNEKLFF. CDR3 sequence (DNA): TGTGCCAGCGGAATAGTAACTAATGAAAAACTGTTTTTT.

This clone was seen only once. V is TRBV6-6 and J is TRBJ2-7, with D perhaps being TRBD1 or TRBD2 (5 bases each). With 6 bases removed from V and 0 bases from J, the gap between germline ends came to 15 bases. The CDR3 is 15 amino acids. Germline CDR1 is MNHNY and CDR2 is SVGAGI (reference sequence). The CDR3 loop is CASSNGGGSSYEQYF. In DNA, the CDR3 is TGTGCCAGCAGCAACGGTGGGGGAAGCTCCTACGAGCAGTACTTC.

J is TRBJ1-1 and V is TRBV5-1, with D possibly being TRBD1 (6 bases). This CDR3 is built from 14 residues. Germline V gives CDR1 SGHRS, CDR2 YFSETQ. V dropped 0 bases and J dropped 5 bases, with 11 bases sitting between them. In nucleotides, the CDR3 is TGCGCCAGCAGCTTGGACAGGGTCGGGACTGAAGCTTTCTTT. This gives the protein CASSLDRVGTEAFF.

The chain couples TRBV7-9 to TRBJ2-1, with 7 bases aligning to TRBD2. With 5 bases clipped from V and 3 bases from J, the junction kept 7 bases outside the gene matches. CDR3 length: 15 amino acids. Germline V CDR1 and CDR2: SEHNR, FQNEAQ (reference sequence). This chain's CDR3 is CASSARGEVYNEQFF. The CDR3 DNA follows: TGTGCCAGCAGCGCCCGGGGGGAGGTCTACAATGAGCAGTTCTTC.

The gene calls are TRBV7-2 and TRBJ1-4, with D tentatively TRBD1 (6 bases). Germline CDR1 and CDR2: SGHTA and FQGNSA. With 5 bases removed from V and 6 bases from J, the gap between germline ends came to 16 bases. CDR3 size: 15 residues. CDR3 loop: CASSQTGGRHEKLFF. DNA of the CDR3: TGTGCCAGCAGCCAGACTGGGGGCCGGCATGAAAAACTGTTTTTT.

The chain recombines TRBV28 with TRBJ1-2; D gene ambiguous. Germline V gene lookup returns CDR1 MDHEN and CDR2 SYDVKM. CDR3 length equals 15 residues. Trimming stripped 5 bases from V and 0 bases from J, with 13 bases between. The CDR3 sequence: CASSAPGPANYGYTF. Here the CDR3 DNA reads TGTGCCAGCAGTGCGCCCGGCCCAGCTAACTATGGCTACACCTTC.

This clone was seen a single time. The chain recombines TRBV19 with TRBJ2-3; D is possibly TRBD1 or TRBD2 (5 bases each). The CDR3 has 15 residues. Germline V gives CDR1 LNHDA, CDR2 SQIVND (reference sequence). V lost 0 bases and J 1 base, leaving 8 bases between the germline ends. The CDR3 bases are TGTGCCAGTAGTATAGACCGGGGACGCACAGATACGCAGTATTTT. Encoded protein: CASSIDRGRTDTQYF.

This chain connects TRBV11-2 to TRBJ1-4, with a tentative D call TRBD1 (5 bases). V lost 5 bases to trimming and J lost 8 bases, with 18 bases between them. Looked up from germline, CDR1 is SGHAT and CDR2 is FQNNGV. The CDR3 runs to 15 residues. The CDR3: CASSPQWGLKEKLFF. The DNA for the CDR3 is TGTGCCAGCAGCCCTCAGTGGGGGTTAAAGGAAAAACTGTTTTTT.

This chain uses TRBV5-8 with TRBJ2-6, with D perhaps TRBD2 (5 bases). The germline V gene has CDR1 SGHTS and CDR2 YDEGEE. With 6 bases removed from V and 0 bases from J, the gap between germline ends came to 10 bases. The CDR3 is 15 amino acids. CDR3 amino acids: CASIRRNSGANVLTF. The CDR3 nucleotides are TGTGCCAGCATCCGGAGGAACTCTGGGGCCAACGTCCTGACTTTC.

The genes are TRBV18 and TRBJ1-6; D gene ambiguous. CDR3 length: 14 residues. V was trimmed by 3 bases and J by 7 bases, leaving 10 bases between them. In germline, CDR1 is KGHSH, CDR2 LQKENI. The CDR3 DNA reads as TGTGCCAGCTCACCGTCCGGTAACAATTCACCCCTCCACTTT. Its protein is CASSPSGNNSPLHF.